Each of the 31 T cell receptor beta chains below was sequenced from the same sample in a study of blood T cell repertoires in COVID-19. TCRdb's copy holds only in-frame clones and misses some; the assay was immunoSEQ multiplex PCR. The table includes about 150,000 clones, 85% to 90% detected once. The specimen was peripheral blood. The receptor source for this set is a woman between 45 and 60 years old with active or convalescent COVID-19.

The chain uses TRBV7-9 and TRBJ1-5; tentative D call: TRBD1 (6 bases). CDR1 is SEHNR and CDR2 is FQNEAQ in the germline V gene (reference sequence). V gave up 4 bases and J gave up 0 bases, with 19 bases separating them. The CDR3 length is 18 residues. CDR3 sequence (DNA): TGTGCCAGCAGCTCATCTTTACGGACAGAAGATAGCAATCAGCCCCAGCATTTT. Protein product: CASSSSLRTEDSNQPQHF.

The rearrangement links TRBV27 to TRBJ1-1; D might be TRBD1 (6 bases). Trimming cost V 5 bases and J 1 base, with 11 bases left between them. The CDR3 runs to 14 residues. Germline-derived CDR1 and CDR2 are MNHEY and SMNVEV (reference sequence). CDR3 protein: CASSTGLGNTEAFF. CDR3 nucleotide sequence: TGTGCCAGCAGTACAGGGTTGGGGAACACTGAAGCTTTCTTT.

The V gene is TRBV7-2, the J gene TRBJ2-2; D is possibly TRBD2 (7 bases). Trimming pared 1 base from V and 3 bases from J, leaving 12 bases between. CDR3 length: 16 amino acids. The germline V gene has CDR1 SGHTA and CDR2 FQGNSA. The chain's CDR3 is CASSLVGGGHTGELFF. The CDR3 DNA reads as TGTGCCAGCAGCTTAGTAGGGGGGGGACACACCGGGGAGCTGTTTTTT.

CDR3 coding DNA: TGTGCCAGCAGTTACTTCGGCGCGACAGGGGGCCGCACAGATACGCAGTATTTT. Translating it yields CASSYFGATGGRTDTQYF. This chain links TRBV6-2 or TRBV6-3 with TRBJ2-3, with 10 bases lining up with TRBD1. This CDR3 spans 18 amino acids. Germline assignment: CDR1 MNHEY and CDR2 SVGEGT. V gave up 1 base and J gave up 1 base; unmatched junction bases: 8.

V and J are TRBV7-2 and TRBJ2-1; 8 positions agree with TRBD1. The trim removed 2 bases at V and 7 bases at J, leaving 7 bases unmatched. CDR1 is SGHTA and CDR2 is FQGNSA in the germline V gene. This CDR3 is 15 amino acids long. The chain's CDR3 is CASSLTGGKVNEQFF. The DNA for the CDR3 is TGTGCCAGCAGCTTAACAGGGGGTAAGGTGAATGAGCAGTTCTTC.

This sequence joins TRBV5-1 and TRBJ2-5; 11 bases align to TRBD2. V gave up 4 bases and J gave up 5 bases; unmatched junction bases: 4. The CDR3 runs 14 residues. Germline V CDR1 and CDR2: SGHRS, YFSETQ. DNA of the CDR3: TGCGCCAGCAGCACTTCTAGCGGGGGGGAGACCCAGTACTTC. Translating gives CASSTSSGGETQYF.

The chain carries TRBV5-4 and TRBJ2-5, with 7 bases identical to TRBD1. This CDR3 has 12 residues. V shed 3 bases, J shed 4 bases, and the junction held 0 bases outside the gene matches. Germline V gene data show CDR1 as SGHNT and CDR2 as YYREEE (reference sequence). The CDR3 loop is CASSYRGETQYF. CDR3 in DNA: TGTGCCAGCAGCTACAGGGGAGAGACCCAGTACTTC. The variable domain in full, completed from reference TRBV5-4 and TRBJ2-5, reads ETGVTQSPTHLIKTRGQQVTLRCSSQSGHNTVSWYQQALGQGPQFIFQYYREEENGRGNFPPRFSGLQFPNYSSELNVNALELDDSALYLCASSYRGETQYFGPGTRLLVL.

The chain employs TRBV19 and TRBJ1-1, with D possibly TRBD1 on 5 matching bases. The germline V gene has CDR1 LNHDA and CDR2 SQIVND (reference sequence). With 1 base removed from V and 8 bases from J, the gap between germline ends came to 8 bases. The CDR3 extends over 12 amino acids. The CDR3 spells CASSIGRTEAFF. The CDR3 nucleotides are TGTGCCAGTAGTATAGGCCGGACAGAAGCTTTCTTT.

The chain employs TRBV7-2 and TRBJ2-5; tentatively, D is TRBD2 (5 bases). The V gene lost 1 base and the J gene lost 5 bases, with 8 bases spanning the gap. The germline V gene has CDR1 SGHTA and CDR2 FQGNSA. The CDR3 loop spans 13 amino acids. DNA for the CDR3: TGTGCCAGCAGCTTAGGAAGGAGGGAGACCCAGTACTTC. Amino acids: CASSLGRRETQYF. The full variable domain, rest sourced from reference TRBV7-2 and TRBJ2-5, is GAGVSQSPSNKVTEKGKDVELRCDPISGHTALYWYRQSLGQGLEFLIYFQGNSAPDKSGLPSDRFSAERTGGSVSTLTIQRTQQEDSAVYLCASSLGRRETQYFGPGTRLLVL.

The CDR3 DNA is TGTGCCAGCAGCCAACAGGGGAAGGGGGAGCTGTTTTTT. This sequence encodes CASSQQGKGELFF. The chain joins TRBV7-2 to TRBJ2-2, with TRBD1 matching over 7 bases. The V gene's germline CDR1 is SGHTA and CDR2 FQGNSA. The CDR3 has 13 residues. With V trimmed by 5 bases and J by 8 bases, 5 bases remained unmatched.

This chain connects TRBV27 to TRBJ1-3; D is uncertain. The ends were cut back, 2 bases at V and 4 bases at J, with 6 bases in the middle. CDR1 is MNHEY, CDR2 SMNVEV, per germline (reference sequence). The CDR3 consists of 13 residues. The CDR3 DNA sequence: TGTGCCAGCAGTTTACGGGAAGGAAACACCATATATTTT. The encoded protein is CASSLREGNTIYF.

V usage is TRBV7-3 and J usage is TRBJ2-3; no reliable D call. The CDR3 contains 17 residues. Germline CDR1 reads SGHTA; CDR2 reads FQGTGA. The V gene lost 5 bases and the J gene lost 0 bases, with 18 bases spanning the gap. The CDR3 coding sequence is TGTGCCAGCAGCCCAAGCGTCATCGGGTTAAGCACAGATACGCAGTATTTT. This gives the protein CASSPSVIGLSTDTQYF. Combining the CDR3 with reference TRBV7-3 and TRBJ2-3 gives the whole variable domain GAGVSQTPSNKVTEKGKYVELRCDPISGHTALYWYRQSLGQGPEFLIYFQGTGAADDSGLPNDRFFAVRPEGSVSTLKIQRTERGDSAVYLCASSPSVIGLSTDTQYFGPGTRLTVL.

The rearrangement joins TRBV4-2 to TRBJ2-1; 9 positions agree with TRBD2. The trim removed 6 bases at V and 2 bases at J, leaving 8 bases unmatched. The CDR3 is 16 amino acids. Looked up from germline, CDR1 is LGHNA and CDR2 is YNFKEQ. The CDR3 DNA follows: TGTGCCAGCAGTCCTACCGGGACTAGCACCTACAATGAGCAGTTCTTC. It specifies CASSPTGTSTYNEQFF.

The sample holds one count of this clone. This chain links TRBV4-1 with TRBJ2-5, with D perhaps TRBD2 (6 bases). With 1 base removed from V and 8 bases from J, the gap between germline ends came to 26 bases. The CDR3 contains 18 residues. Germline CDR1 MGHRA, CDR2 YSYEKL. This CDR3 reads CASSQVPWAAGVNETQYF. CDR3 DNA sequence: TGCGCCAGCAGCCAAGTTCCTTGGGCAGCGGGTGTCAATGAAACCCAGTACTTC.

This chain links TRBV14 with TRBJ2-7; weak D call: TRBD2 (6 bases). CDR3 length: 15 amino acids. CDR1 is SGHDN and CDR2 is FVKESK in the germline V gene. V dropped 2 bases and J dropped 7 bases, with 18 bases sitting between them. CDR3 DNA sequence: TGTGCCAGCAGCCAACATATGGAGGGCAAGGGGGAGCAGTACTTC. Its translation is CASSQHMEGKGEQYF.

This rearrangement joins TRBV4-3 to TRBJ2-2, with 11 bases lining up with TRBD2. Trimming took 1 base from V and 6 from J; bases not matched to a gene: 4. The CDR3 spans 16 residues. Germline CDR1 and CDR2: LGHNA and YSLEER. Here the CDR3 DNA reads TGCGCCAGCAGCCAAGCGCTAGCGGGGGGTTCCGGGGAGCTGTTTTTT. Translating gives CASSQALAGGSGELFF.

This chain joins TRBV6-2 or TRBV6-3 and TRBJ2-7, with a weak D call TRBD2 (6 bases). V was shortened by 2 bases and J by 2 bases, with 10 bases between the two germline ends. The germline gives CDR1 MNHEY, CDR2 SVGEGT. The CDR3 has 14 residues. This chain's CDR3 is CASSYTGLTYEQYF. The CDR3 DNA is TGTGCCAGCAGTTACACCGGACTAACCTACGAGCAGTACTTC.

The chain has TRBV5-4 and TRBJ1-3; 8 positions agree with TRBD1. Trimming removed 4 bases from V and 5 bases from J; junction bases left unmatched: 8. The CDR3 consists of 15 residues. Germline CDR1 reads SGHNT; CDR2 reads YYREEE (reference sequence). CDR3: CASSPGGAERNTIYF. In nucleotides, the CDR3 is TGTGCCAGCAGCCCAGGGGGCGCGGAAAGAAACACCATATATTTT.

The V and J genes are TRBV5-1 and TRBJ2-1, with 14 bases lining up with TRBD2. CDR1 and CDR2 (germline): SGHRS, YFSETQ. CDR3 size: 15 residues. V lost 3 bases and J lost 9; bases outside the gene matches: 5. The CDR3 coding sequence is TGCGCCAGCAGCTGGGGACTAGCGGGAGAGGGTGAGCAGTTCTTC. Residues: CASSWGLAGEGEQFF.

The rearrangement links TRBV28 to TRBJ1-4; a weak D match, TRBD1 (5 bases). This CDR3 has 11 residues. Germline V gene data show CDR1 as MDHEN and CDR2 as SYDVKM. The V and J ends lost 10 bases and 8 bases respectively, with 11 bases between them. CDR3 sequence: CATDSYEKLFF. CDR3 bases: TGTGCCACCGACAGCTACGAAAAACTGTTTTTT. Supplemented by reference TRBV28 and TRBJ1-4, the full variable domain reads DVKVTQSSRYLVKRTGEKVFLECVQDMDHENMFWYRQDPGLGLRLIYFSYDVKMKEKGDIPEGYSVSREKKERFSLILESASTNQTSMYLCATDSYEKLFFGSGTQLSVL.

This clone has just one count. This CDR3 reads CAISESSTGPSEAFF. The CDR3, as DNA: TGTGCCATCAGTGAGTCTTCAACAGGGCCTTCTGAAGCTTTCTTT. This chain links TRBV10-3 with TRBJ1-1, with TRBD1 as a possible D gene (6 bases). Between the trimmed V and J ends, which lost 0 bases and 6 bases, there was a span of 14 bases. Germline CDR1 reads ENHRY; CDR2 reads SYGVKD. The CDR3 extends over 15 amino acids.

CDR3 region: CASSGSTGNTEAFF. In nucleotides, the CDR3 is TGTGCCAGCAGTGGGTCGACAGGAAACACTGAAGCTTTCTTT. This chain links TRBV25-1 with TRBJ1-1, with D perhaps TRBD1 (6 bases). V was cut by 4 bases and J by 2 bases, with 11 bases left in between. Per germline, CDR1 MGHDK and CDR2 SYGVNS. This CDR3 is 14 amino acids long.

V is TRBV19 and J is TRBJ1-1, with TRBD1 identical over 9 bases. Germline lookup yields CDR1 LNHDA and CDR2 SQIVND (reference sequence). The J segment lost 4 bases and the V segment lost 3 bases, leaving 3 bases of the junction unmatched. This CDR3 region has 14 residues. The DNA for the CDR3 is TGTGCCAGTAGTATCGGGGACAGGGCCACTGAAGCTTTCTTT. Translation gives CASSIGDRATEAFF.

The V gene is TRBV27, the J gene TRBJ1-6, with D maybe TRBD1 (6 bases). The V and J ends lost 5 bases and 7 bases respectively, with 15 bases between them. This CDR3 is built from 15 residues. Germline CDR1 reads MNHEY; CDR2 reads SMNVEV (reference sequence). CDR3 nucleotide sequence: TGTGCCAGCAGTCCAAGGACCCAGGGGAATTCACCCCTCCACTTT. Translated: CASSPRTQGNSPLHF.

This chain links TRBV2 with TRBJ1-4, with a weak D call TRBD1 (5 bases). Between the trimmed V and J ends, which lost 3 bases and 3 bases, there was a span of 8 bases. The CDR3 has 14 amino acids. Germline CDR1 and CDR2: SNHLY and FYNNEI. The CDR3 here is CASSEVTANEKLFF. For the CDR3, the DNA is TGTGCCAGCAGTGAGGTGACAGCTAATGAAAAACTGTTTTTT.

This clone was observed a handful of times. The chain links TRBV14 to TRBJ1-1, with unresolved D. Germline V lookup: CDR1 SGHDN, CDR2 FVKESK. V lost 7 bases and J 9 bases, leaving 18 bases between the germline ends. The CDR3 loop spans 13 amino acids. CDR3: CASTTVAMGKAFF. For the CDR3, the DNA is TGTGCCAGCACCACAGTAGCGATGGGGAAAGCTTTCTTT. Variable domain in full (rest from reference TRBV14 and TRBJ1-1): EAGVTQFPSHSVIEKGQTVTLRCDPISGHDNLYWYRRVMGKEIKFLLHFVKESKQDESGMPNNRFLAERTGGTYSTLKVQPAELEDSGVYFCASTTVAMGKAFFGQGTRLTVV.

This clone was recorded only once. The chain links TRBV4-3 to TRBJ2-1, with TRBD2 as a possible D gene (5 bases). The CDR3 covers 15 residues. Trimming removed 0 bases at V and 7 bases at J, with 13 bases between. Per the germline V gene, CDR1 is LGHNA and CDR2 is YSLEER. The CDR3 bases are TGCGCCAGCAGCCAAGATGGCGGGTCGGGGAATGAGCAGTTCTTC. The encoded protein is CASSQDGGSGNEQFF.

The rearrangement links TRBV6-2 or TRBV6-3 to TRBJ2-1; TRBD2 might be the D (6 bases). The germline V gene encodes CDR1 MNHEY and CDR2 SVGEGT. This CDR3 is built from 14 residues. Trimming stripped 4 bases from V and 7 bases from J, with 14 bases between. The CDR3 loop is CASSSPQRGNEQFF. CDR3 bases: TGTGCCAGCAGTTCCCCCCAACGGGGGAATGAGCAGTTCTTC.

CDR3 sequence reads: CASSPTRLTGKATQYF. CDR3 sequence (DNA): TGTGCCAGCAGCCCTACACGGTTGACAGGGAAGGCGACCCAGTACTTC. The J gene is TRBJ2-5, the V gene TRBV7-2; 7 bases line up with TRBD1. This CDR3 comprises 16 residues. V gave up 5 bases and J gave up 7 bases; unmatched junction bases: 16. Germline V gene sequence: CDR1 SGHTA, CDR2 FQGNSA.

The rearrangement joins TRBV19 to TRBJ1-5; 11 bases agree with TRBD1. The CDR3 length is 16 residues. Per the germline V gene, CDR1 is LNHDA and CDR2 is SQIVND (reference sequence). V lost 5 bases, J lost 7 bases, and 10 bases stayed unmatched. The CDR3 sequence: CASSAGTGGNRQPQHF. In DNA, the CDR3 is TGTGCCAGTAGTGCAGGGACAGGGGGTAATAGGCAGCCCCAGCATTTT.

The chain is built from TRBV23-1 and TRBJ2-7; 8 nucleotides match TRBD1. TRBV23-1 is an ORF, with its function uncertain. CDR3 length: 14 residues. V lost 6 bases and J lost 5; bases outside the gene matches: 9. The DNA of the CDR3 is TGCGCCAGCAGAATACAGGGGGTGCACGACGAGCAGTACTTC. Encoded protein: CASRIQGVHDEQYF.